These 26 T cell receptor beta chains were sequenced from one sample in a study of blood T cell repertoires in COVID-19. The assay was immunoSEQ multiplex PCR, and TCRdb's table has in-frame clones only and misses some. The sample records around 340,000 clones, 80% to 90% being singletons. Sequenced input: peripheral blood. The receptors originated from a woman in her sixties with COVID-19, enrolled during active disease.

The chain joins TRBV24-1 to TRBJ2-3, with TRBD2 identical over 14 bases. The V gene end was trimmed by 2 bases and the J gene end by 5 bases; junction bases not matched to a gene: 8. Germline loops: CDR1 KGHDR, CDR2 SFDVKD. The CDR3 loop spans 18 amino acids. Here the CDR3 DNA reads TGTGCCACCAGTGATTCTTCCGGGACTAGCGGGGGTGGAGATACGCAGTATTTT. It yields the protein CATSDSSGTSGGGDTQYF.

The CDR3 DNA sequence: TGTGCCAGTAGAGCAAATGGCTACACCTTC. Residues: CASRANGYTF. The V gene is TRBV19, the J gene TRBJ1-2; the D is unclear. CDR3 length: 10 residues. V was trimmed by 6 bases and J by 6 bases, leaving 5 bases between them. Germline V gene data show CDR1 as LNHDA and CDR2 as SQIVND (reference sequence).

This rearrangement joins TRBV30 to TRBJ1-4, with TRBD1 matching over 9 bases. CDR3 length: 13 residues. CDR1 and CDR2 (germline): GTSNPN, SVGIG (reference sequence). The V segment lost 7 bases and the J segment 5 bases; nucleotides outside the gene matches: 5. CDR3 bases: TGTGCCTCGAGGACAGGGGCAAATGAAAAACTGTTTTTT. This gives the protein CASRTGANEKLFF.

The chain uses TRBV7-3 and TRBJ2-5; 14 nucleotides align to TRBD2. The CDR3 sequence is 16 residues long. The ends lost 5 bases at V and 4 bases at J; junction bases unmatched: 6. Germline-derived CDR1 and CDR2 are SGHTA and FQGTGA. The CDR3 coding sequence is TGTGCCAGCAGCCTAGATGGACTAGCGGGGGGAGAGACCCAGTACTTC. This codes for CASSLDGLAGGETQYF.

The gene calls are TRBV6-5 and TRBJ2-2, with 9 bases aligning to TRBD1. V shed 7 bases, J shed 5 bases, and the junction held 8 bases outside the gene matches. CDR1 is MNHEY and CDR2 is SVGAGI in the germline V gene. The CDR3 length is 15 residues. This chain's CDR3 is CASKTGGTETGELFF. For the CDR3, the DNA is TGTGCCAGCAAAACAGGGGGCACAGAGACCGGGGAGCTGTTTTTT.

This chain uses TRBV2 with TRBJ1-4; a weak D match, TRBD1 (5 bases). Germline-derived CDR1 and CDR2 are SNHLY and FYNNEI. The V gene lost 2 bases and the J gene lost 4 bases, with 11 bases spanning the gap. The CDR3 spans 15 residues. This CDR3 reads CASSEPTGGNEKLFF. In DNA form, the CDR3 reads TGTGCCAGCAGTGAACCGACCGGGGGTAATGAAAAACTGTTTTTT.

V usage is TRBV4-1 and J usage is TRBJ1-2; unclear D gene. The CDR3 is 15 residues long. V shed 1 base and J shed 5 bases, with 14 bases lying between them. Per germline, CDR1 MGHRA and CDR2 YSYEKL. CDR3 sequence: CASSQAPPGRYGYTF. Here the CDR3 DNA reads TGCGCCAGCAGCCAAGCTCCTCCCGGCAGGTATGGCTACACCTTC.

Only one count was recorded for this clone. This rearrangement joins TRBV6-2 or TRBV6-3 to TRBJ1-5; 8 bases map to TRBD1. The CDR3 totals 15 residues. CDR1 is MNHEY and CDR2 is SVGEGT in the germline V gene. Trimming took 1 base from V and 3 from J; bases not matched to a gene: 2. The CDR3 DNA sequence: TGTGCCAGCAGTTACTGGACAGGGTTCAATCAGCCCCAGCATTTT. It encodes CASSYWTGFNQPQHF.

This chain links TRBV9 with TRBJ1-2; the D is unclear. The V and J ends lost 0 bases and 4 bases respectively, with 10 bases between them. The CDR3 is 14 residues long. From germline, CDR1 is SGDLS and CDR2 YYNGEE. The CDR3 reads CASSVEPSFYGYTF. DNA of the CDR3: TGTGCCAGCAGCGTAGAACCCAGTTTCTATGGCTACACCTTC.

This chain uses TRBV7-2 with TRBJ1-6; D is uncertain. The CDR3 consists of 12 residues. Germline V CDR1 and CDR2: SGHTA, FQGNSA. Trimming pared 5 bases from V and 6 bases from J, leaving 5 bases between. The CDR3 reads CASSLLNSPLHF. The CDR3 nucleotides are TGTGCCAGCAGCCTTCTTAATTCACCCCTCCACTTT.

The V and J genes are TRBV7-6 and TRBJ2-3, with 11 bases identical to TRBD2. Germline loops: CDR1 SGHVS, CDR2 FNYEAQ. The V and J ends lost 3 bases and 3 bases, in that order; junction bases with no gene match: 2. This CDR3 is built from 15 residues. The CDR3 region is CASSFSSGGTDTQYF. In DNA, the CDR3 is TGTGCCAGCAGCTTCTCTAGCGGGGGGACAGATACGCAGTATTTT. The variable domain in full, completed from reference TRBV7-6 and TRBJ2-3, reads GAGVSQSPRYKVTKRGQDVALRCDPISGHVSLYWYRQALGQGPEFLTYFNYEAQQDKSGLPNDRFSAERPEGSISTLTIQRTEQRDSAMYRCASSFSSGGTDTQYFGPGTRLTVL.

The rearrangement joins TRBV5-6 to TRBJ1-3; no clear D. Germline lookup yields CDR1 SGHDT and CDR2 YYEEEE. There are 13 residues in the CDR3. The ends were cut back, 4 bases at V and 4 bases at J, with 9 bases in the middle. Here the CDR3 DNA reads TGTGCCAGCAGCCCAGGTACCGGAAACACCATATATTTT. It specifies CASSPGTGNTIYF.

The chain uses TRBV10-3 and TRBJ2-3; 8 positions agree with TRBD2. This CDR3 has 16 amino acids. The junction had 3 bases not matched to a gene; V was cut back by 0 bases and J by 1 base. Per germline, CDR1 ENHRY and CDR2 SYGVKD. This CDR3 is CAISESQGLGTDTQYF. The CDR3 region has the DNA TGTGCCATCAGTGAGTCCCAGGGACTAGGCACAGATACGCAGTATTTT.

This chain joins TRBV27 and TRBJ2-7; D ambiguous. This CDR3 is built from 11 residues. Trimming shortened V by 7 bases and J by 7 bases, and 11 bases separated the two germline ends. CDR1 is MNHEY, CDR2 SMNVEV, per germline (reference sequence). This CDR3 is CASTWAGEQYF. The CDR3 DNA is TGTGCCAGCACATGGGCTGGGGAGCAGTACTTC.

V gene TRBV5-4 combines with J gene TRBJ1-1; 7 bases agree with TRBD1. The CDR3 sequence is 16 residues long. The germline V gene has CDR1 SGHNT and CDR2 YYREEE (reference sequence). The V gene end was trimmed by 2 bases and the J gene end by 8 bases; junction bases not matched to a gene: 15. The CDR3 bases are TGTGCCAGCAGCTTCGGTTTGACGGGACAGCGAAAAGAAGCTTTCTTT. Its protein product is CASSFGLTGQRKEAFF.

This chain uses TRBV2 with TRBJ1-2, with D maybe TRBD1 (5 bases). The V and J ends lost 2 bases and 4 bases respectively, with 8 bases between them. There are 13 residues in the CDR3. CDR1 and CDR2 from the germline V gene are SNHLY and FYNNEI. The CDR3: CASSERQIYGYTF. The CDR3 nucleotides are TGTGCCAGCAGTGAAAGACAGATCTATGGCTACACCTTC.

CDR3 nucleotide sequence: TGTGCCAGCAGTTTAGGGGGACTCGGGCAGCCCCAGCATTTT. This translates into CASSLGGLGQPQHF. The rearrangement uses TRBV28 and TRBJ1-5, with TRBD1 as a possible D gene (5 bases). The CDR3 is 14 residues long. The V gene's germline CDR1 is MDHEN and CDR2 SYDVKM. V was cut by 2 bases and J by 7 bases, with 12 bases left in between.

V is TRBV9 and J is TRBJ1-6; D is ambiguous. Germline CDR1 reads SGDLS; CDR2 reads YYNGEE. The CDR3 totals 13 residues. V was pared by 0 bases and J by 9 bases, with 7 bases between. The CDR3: CASSVVGSSPLHF. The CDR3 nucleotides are TGTGCCAGCAGCGTAGTAGGGAGTTCACCCCTCCACTTT.

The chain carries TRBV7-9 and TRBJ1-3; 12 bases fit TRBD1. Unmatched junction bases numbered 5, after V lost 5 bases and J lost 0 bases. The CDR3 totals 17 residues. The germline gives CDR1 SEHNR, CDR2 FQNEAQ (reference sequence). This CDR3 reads CASSPGTGGTSGNTIYF. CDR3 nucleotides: TGTGCCAGCAGCCCCGGGACAGGGGGCACCTCTGGAAACACCATATATTTT.

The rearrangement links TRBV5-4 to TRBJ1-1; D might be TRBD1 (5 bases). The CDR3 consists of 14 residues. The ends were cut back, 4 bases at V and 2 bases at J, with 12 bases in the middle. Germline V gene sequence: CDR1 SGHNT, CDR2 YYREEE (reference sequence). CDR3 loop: CASSLDRSNTEAFF. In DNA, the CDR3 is TGTGCCAGCAGCCTTGACAGATCTAACACTGAAGCTTTCTTT.

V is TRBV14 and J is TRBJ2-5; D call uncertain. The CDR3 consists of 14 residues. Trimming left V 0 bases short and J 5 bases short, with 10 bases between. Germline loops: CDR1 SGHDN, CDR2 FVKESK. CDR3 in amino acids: CASSQDARRETQYF. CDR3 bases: TGTGCCAGCAGCCAAGATGCCCGGCGGGAGACCCAGTACTTC.

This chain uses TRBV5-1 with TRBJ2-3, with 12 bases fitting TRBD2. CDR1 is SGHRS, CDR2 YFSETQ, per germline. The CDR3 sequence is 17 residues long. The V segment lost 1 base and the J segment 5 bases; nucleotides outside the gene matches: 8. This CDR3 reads CASSLTASGGAEDTQYF. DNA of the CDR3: TGCGCCAGCAGCTTGACCGCTAGCGGGGGGGCCGAAGATACGCAGTATTTT.

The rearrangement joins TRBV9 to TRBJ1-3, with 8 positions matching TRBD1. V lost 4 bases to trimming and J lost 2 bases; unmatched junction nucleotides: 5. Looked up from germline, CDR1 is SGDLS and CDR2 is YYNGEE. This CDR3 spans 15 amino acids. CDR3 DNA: TGTGCCAGCAGCCCGACAGGGGTAGCTGGAAACACCATATATTTT. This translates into CASSPTGVAGNTIYF. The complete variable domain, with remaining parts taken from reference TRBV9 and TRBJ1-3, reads DSGVTQTPKHLITATGQRVTLRCSPRSGDLSVYWYQQSLDQGLQFLIQYYNGEERAKGNILERFSAQQFPDLHSELNLSSLELGDSALYFCASSPTGVAGNTIYFGEGSWLTVV.

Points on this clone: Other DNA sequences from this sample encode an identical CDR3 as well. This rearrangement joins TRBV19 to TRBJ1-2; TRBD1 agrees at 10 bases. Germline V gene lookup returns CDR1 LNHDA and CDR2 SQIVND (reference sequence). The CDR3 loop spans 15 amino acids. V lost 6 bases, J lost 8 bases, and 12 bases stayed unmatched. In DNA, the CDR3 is TGTGCCAGTAGCCCCCAAGACAGGGGGCTTGGGGGCTACACCTTC. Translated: CASSPQDRGLGGYTF.

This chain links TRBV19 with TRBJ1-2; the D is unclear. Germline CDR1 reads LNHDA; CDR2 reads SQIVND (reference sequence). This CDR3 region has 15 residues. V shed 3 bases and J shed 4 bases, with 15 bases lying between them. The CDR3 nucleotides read TGTGCCAGTAGTATTGAGGGATCCGGGAGCTATGGCTACACCTTC. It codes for CASSIEGSGSYGYTF. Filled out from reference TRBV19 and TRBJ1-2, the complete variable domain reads DGGITQSPKYLFRKEGQNVTLSCEQNLNHDAMYWYRQDPGQGLRLIYYSQIVNDFQKGDIAEGYSVSREKKESFPLTVTSAQKNPTAFYLCASSIEGSGSYGYTFGSGTRLTVV.

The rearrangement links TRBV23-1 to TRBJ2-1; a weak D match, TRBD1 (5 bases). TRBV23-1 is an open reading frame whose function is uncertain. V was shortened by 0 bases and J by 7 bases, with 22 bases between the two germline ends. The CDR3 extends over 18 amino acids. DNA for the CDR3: TGCGCCAGCAGTCAATCGACCAGGGTGCGGCTCCGCCTGAATGAGCAGTTCTTC. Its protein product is CASSQSTRVRLRLNEQFF.